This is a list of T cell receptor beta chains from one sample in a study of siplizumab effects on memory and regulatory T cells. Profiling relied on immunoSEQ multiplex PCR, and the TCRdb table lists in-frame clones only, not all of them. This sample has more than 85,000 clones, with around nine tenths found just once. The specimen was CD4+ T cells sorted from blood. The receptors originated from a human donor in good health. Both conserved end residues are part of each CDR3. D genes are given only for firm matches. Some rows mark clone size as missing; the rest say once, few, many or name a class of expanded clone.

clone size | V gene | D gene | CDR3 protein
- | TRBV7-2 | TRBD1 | CASSGDRPPRSYNEQFF
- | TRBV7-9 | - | CASSPSPRGAFF
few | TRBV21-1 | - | CASSKGSASGSSYNEQFF
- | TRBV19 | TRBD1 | CASSISDRDYTEAFF
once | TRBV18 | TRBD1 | CASSFGQGALNTEAFF
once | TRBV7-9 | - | CASSSFMGRMFYEQYF
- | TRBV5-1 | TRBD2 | CASSPPNRLASETQYF
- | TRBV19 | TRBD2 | CASSILAGAYEQYF
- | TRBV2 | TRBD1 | CASSVWTGNYEQYF
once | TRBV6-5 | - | CASSQDSNSPLHF
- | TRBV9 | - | CASSASFYGTDTQYF
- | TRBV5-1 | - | CASSLGTGWSGEQFF
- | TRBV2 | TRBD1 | CASSQGQVLGYTF
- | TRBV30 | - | CAWGHVYSNQPQHF
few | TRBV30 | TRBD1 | CAWRDRADTEAFF
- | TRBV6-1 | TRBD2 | CASRSGSGVTDTQYF
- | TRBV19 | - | CASSSTGTPYEQYF
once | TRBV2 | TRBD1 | CASSIGTGYGYTF
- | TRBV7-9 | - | CASSPQGGTKRLFF
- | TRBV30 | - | CAWHNYNEQFF
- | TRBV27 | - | CASSPSGIGANVLTF
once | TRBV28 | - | CASSPGTPDNEKLFF
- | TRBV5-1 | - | CASRVLRSASGGAETQYF
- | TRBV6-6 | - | CASSYPGTLSGNTIYF
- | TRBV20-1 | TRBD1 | CSAIGTGGAFF
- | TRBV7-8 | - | CASSLVRGSTDTQYF
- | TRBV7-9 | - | CASSLGVQGGETQYF
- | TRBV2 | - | CASSDGTPWRRYGYTF
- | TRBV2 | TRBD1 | CATRQGPTEAFF
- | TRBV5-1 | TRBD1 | CASRMTGDYGYTF
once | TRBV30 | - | CAASQGIPETQYF
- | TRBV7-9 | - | CASGWAHGTGELFF
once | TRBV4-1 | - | CASSTLPPSGGQYF
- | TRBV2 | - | CASSEEGLNYGYTF
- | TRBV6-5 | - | CASSYGSNQPQHF
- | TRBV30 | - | CAWSSSLSSGELFF
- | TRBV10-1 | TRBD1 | CASRRGQGSQGEAFF
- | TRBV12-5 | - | CASGLESGRRQFF
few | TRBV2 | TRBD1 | CASRGQLNTEAFF
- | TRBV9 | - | CASSREGSQETQYF
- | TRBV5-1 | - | CASSLAQTPNTEAFF
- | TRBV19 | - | CASTPRGRGGQEQYF
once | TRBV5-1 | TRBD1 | CASSLGETGGSYGYTF
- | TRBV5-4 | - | CASSLVGRINYGYTF
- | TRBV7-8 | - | CASSLGGAGAASYEQYF
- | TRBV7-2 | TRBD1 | CASSRGQGAGYTF